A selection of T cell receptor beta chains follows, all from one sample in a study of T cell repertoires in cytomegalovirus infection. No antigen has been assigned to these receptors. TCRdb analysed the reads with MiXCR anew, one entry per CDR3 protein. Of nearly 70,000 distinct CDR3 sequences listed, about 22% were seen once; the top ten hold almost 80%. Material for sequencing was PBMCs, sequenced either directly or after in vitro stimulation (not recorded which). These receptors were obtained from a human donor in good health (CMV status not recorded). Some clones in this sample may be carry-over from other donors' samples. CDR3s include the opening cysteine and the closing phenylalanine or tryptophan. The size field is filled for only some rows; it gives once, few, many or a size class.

CDR3: CASRETGQGYTGELFF; size: NA; J: TRBJ2-2; V: TRBV6-2/TRBV6-3
CDR3: CASSMDRGTLPQHF; size: NA; J: TRBJ1-5; V: TRBV19
CDR3: CASSPPGQNYEQYF; size: NA; J: TRBJ2-7; V: TRBV18
CDR3: CASSYFGPETQYF; size: few; J: TRBJ2-5; V: TRBV6-5
CDR3: CASSLVEGNSYEQYF; size: few; J: TRBJ2-7; V: TRBV7-8
CDR3: CASNGGSTEAFF; size: NA; J: TRBJ1-1; V: TRBV6-8
CDR3: CASSLKVQNTEAFF; size: NA; J: TRBJ1-1; V: TRBV5-5
CDR3: CASSFGSPTTNRASYEQYF; size: NA; J: TRBJ2-7; V: TRBV5-1
CDR3: CSVTRVNQETQYF; size: NA; J: TRBJ2-5; V: TRBV29-1
CDR3: CASSQDPFGLGVSGANVLTF; size: NA; J: TRBJ2-6; V: TRBV4-1
CDR3: CASSLGQGQEETQYF; size: many; J: TRBJ2-5; V: TRBV7-4
CDR3: CASSQDGIRAREGEQYF; size: few; J: TRBJ2-7; V: TRBV4-3
CDR3: CSVQGGAYNEQFF; size: few; J: TRBJ2-1; V: TRBV29-1
CDR3: CATRSGPTPPNTEAFF; size: few; J: TRBJ1-1; V: TRBV15